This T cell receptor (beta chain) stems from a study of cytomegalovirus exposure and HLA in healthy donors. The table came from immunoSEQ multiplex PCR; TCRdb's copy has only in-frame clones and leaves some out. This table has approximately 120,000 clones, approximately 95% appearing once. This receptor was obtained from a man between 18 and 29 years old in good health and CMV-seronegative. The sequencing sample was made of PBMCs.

The CDR3 DNA follows: TGTGCCAGCAGTTACCGGGAGGCGTTCGGGGAGCTGTTTTTT. Encoded protein: CASSYREAFGELFF. This chain connects TRBV6-5 to TRBJ2-2; 7 nucleotides line up with TRBD2. This CDR3 is 14 amino acids long. Germline-derived CDR1 and CDR2 are MNHEY and SVGAGI. The trim removed 2 bases at V and 7 bases at J, leaving 4 bases unmatched.